A selection of T cell receptor beta chains follows, all from one sample in a study of control samples from healthy donors and cancer patients. Libraries were prepared by immunoSEQ multiplex PCR; TCRdb keeps only in-frame clonotypes and omits some of them. Here the sample spans around 130,000 clones, over 85% being singletons. The sample consisted of blood. The receptors originated from a man under 40 in good health. CDR3s include the opening cysteine and the closing phenylalanine or tryptophan. Fields, in order: V gene, clone size, D gene, J gene, CDR3 protein, CDR3 DNA. D genes are given only for firm matches. Expanded clones get a size class; other rows say once, few or many, or leave the size out.

v_gene: TRBV5-6; abundance: once; d_gene: TRBD1; j_gene: TRBJ2-7; CDR3aa: CASSRRGHDMGEQYF; CDR3nt: TGTGCCAGCAGCCGAAGGGGGCACGACATGGGTGAGCAGTACTTC
v_gene: TRBV7-8; abundance: -; d_gene: TRBD1; j_gene: TRBJ2-7; CDR3aa: CASSLADRGAYEQYF; CDR3nt: TGTGCCAGCAGCTTAGCGGACAGGGGAGCCTACGAGCAGTACTTC
v_gene: TRBV29-1; abundance: -; d_gene: -; j_gene: TRBJ2-2; CDR3aa: CSVERAGELFF; CDR3nt: TGCAGCGTTGAACGGGCCGGGGAGCTGTTTTTT
v_gene: TRBV27; abundance: -; d_gene: -; j_gene: TRBJ2-7; CDR3aa: CASSLGILRKQYF; CDR3nt: TGTGCCAGCAGTTTAGGCATTCTACGAAAGCAGTACTTC
v_gene: TRBV6-2/TRBV6-3; abundance: -; d_gene: TRBD1; j_gene: TRBJ2-7; CDR3aa: CASSSTGGYEQYF; CDR3nt: TGTGCCAGCAGTTCCACAGGGGGCTACGAGCAGTACTTC
v_gene: TRBV24-1; abundance: -; d_gene: TRBD1; j_gene: TRBJ2-7; CDR3aa: CATSDSNDRGFYEQYF; CDR3nt: TGTGCCACCAGTGACTCCAACGACAGGGGATTCTACGAGCAGTACTTC
v_gene: TRBV7-2; abundance: -; d_gene: -; j_gene: TRBJ1-2; CDR3aa: CASSLLGQPYGYTF; CDR3nt: TGTGCCAGCAGTCTCCTTGGACAGCCTTATGGCTACACCTTC
v_gene: TRBV28; abundance: -; d_gene: TRBD1; j_gene: TRBJ2-3; CDR3aa: CASSPGGTGGGTDTQYF; CDR3nt: TGTGCCAGCAGTCCCGGAGGGACAGGGGGCGGCACAGATACGCAGTATTTT
v_gene: TRBV3-1/TRBV3-2; abundance: -; d_gene: -; j_gene: TRBJ1-2; CDR3aa: CASSQVQGSYGYTF; CDR3nt: TGTGCCAGCAGCCAAGTCCAGGGTTCCTATGGCTACACCTTC
v_gene: TRBV7-8; abundance: -; d_gene: TRBD1; j_gene: TRBJ2-7; CDR3aa: CASSPKTGNEQYF; CDR3nt: TGTGCCAGCAGCCCTAAGACAGGGAATGAGCAGTACTTC
v_gene: TRBV7-6; abundance: -; d_gene: TRBD2; j_gene: TRBJ2-5; CDR3aa: CASSLGLAGRETQYF; CDR3nt: TGTGCCAGCAGCTTAGGACTAGCGGGGAGAGAGACCCAGTACTTC
v_gene: TRBV5-4; abundance: -; d_gene: -; j_gene: TRBJ2-3; CDR3aa: CASGGAENTQYF; CDR3nt: TGTGCCAGCGGGGGGGCTGAGAATACGCAGTATTTT
v_gene: TRBV28; abundance: -; d_gene: -; j_gene: TRBJ2-2; CDR3aa: CASSGGSGFYTGELFF; CDR3nt: TGTGCCAGCAGTGGGGGCAGCGGGTTTTACACCGGGGAGCTGTTTTTT
v_gene: TRBV12-3/TRBV12-4; abundance: -; d_gene: -; j_gene: TRBJ1-1; CDR3aa: CASSASGAAFF; CDR3nt: TGTGCCAGCAGTGCCTCCGGGGCAGCTTTCTTT
v_gene: TRBV11-2; abundance: -; d_gene: -; j_gene: TRBJ1-1; CDR3aa: CASSLVGTEAFF; CDR3nt: TGTGCCAGCAGCTTAGTAGGGACTGAAGCTTTCTTT
v_gene: TRBV13; abundance: -; d_gene: -; j_gene: TRBJ2-1; CDR3aa: CASSSPSLGDNEQFF; CDR3nt: TGTGCCAGCAGCTCCCCCTCGCTGGGAGACAATGAGCAGTTCTTC
v_gene: TRBV6-1; abundance: -; d_gene: -; j_gene: TRBJ2-5; CDR3aa: CASSEGGGWETQYF; CDR3nt: TGTGCCAGCAGTGAAGGCGGGGGCTGGGAGACCCAGTACTTC
v_gene: TRBV15; abundance: -; d_gene: -; j_gene: TRBJ1-1; CDR3aa: CATSRENRANTEAFF; CDR3nt: TGTGCCACCAGCAGAGAGAACAGAGCGAACACTGAAGCTTTCTTT
v_gene: TRBV27; abundance: -; d_gene: -; j_gene: TRBJ2-7; CDR3aa: CASSWAGAHEQYF; CDR3nt: TGTGCCAGCAGTTGGGCAGGGGCCCACGAGCAGTACTTC
v_gene: TRBV30; abundance: -; d_gene: -; j_gene: TRBJ2-3; CDR3aa: CAYDKAGPTDTQYF; CDR3nt: TGTGCCTACGATAAAGCGGGCCCAACAGATACGCAGTATTTT
v_gene: TRBV28; abundance: -; d_gene: -; j_gene: TRBJ1-5; CDR3aa: CASSLTGTKFNQPQHF; CDR3nt: TGTGCCAGCAGTCTTACCGGGACAAAGTTTAATCAGCCCCAGCATTTT
v_gene: TRBV6-5; abundance: -; d_gene: -; j_gene: TRBJ1-4; CDR3aa: CASKRGPTNEKLFF; CDR3nt: TGTGCCAGCAAGAGGGGCCCAACTAATGAAAAACTGTTTTTT
v_gene: TRBV4-1; abundance: -; d_gene: -; j_gene: TRBJ2-7; CDR3aa: CASSQDQGTSYEQYF; CDR3nt: TGCGCCAGCAGCCAAGATCAGGGCACCTCCTACGAGCAGTACTTC
v_gene: TRBV6-2/TRBV6-3; abundance: -; d_gene: TRBD1; j_gene: TRBJ1-2; CDR3aa: CASSYPDRAAGYTF; CDR3nt: TGTGCCAGCAGTTACCCTGACAGGGCGGCAGGCTACACCTTC
v_gene: TRBV5-6; abundance: -; d_gene: -; j_gene: TRBJ2-3; CDR3aa: CASSLARGFSTDTQYF; CDR3nt: TGTGCCAGCAGCTTGGCTCGGGGTTTCAGCACAGATACGCAGTATTTT
v_gene: TRBV7-9; abundance: -; d_gene: -; j_gene: TRBJ2-7; CDR3aa: CASSFFRPATKITYEQYF; CDR3nt: TGTGCCAGCAGCTTTTTCCGTCCCGCGACTAAGATAACCTACGAGCAGTACTTC
v_gene: TRBV7-9; abundance: -; d_gene: -; j_gene: TRBJ1-3; CDR3aa: CASSLDRDGNTIYF; CDR3nt: TGTGCCAGCAGCTTAGACAGGGATGGAAACACCATATATTTT